This T cell receptor beta chain was found in a study of cytomegalovirus exposure and HLA in healthy donors. Study outcomes and limitations: Researchers catalogued roughly 150 TCR beta chains as cytomegalovirus-associated. Later, an analysis showed that TCR beta chains associated with HLA were more clonally expanded than others that were equally common. In an earlier analysis, in fewer than 700 donors, most V segments appeared productive either ~87% or ~30% of the time. Among the CMV-associated chains, three were confirmed in vitro as specific for CMV antigens.

The PCR was carried out with 60 Vbeta primers and 13 Jbeta primers. Sequencing was performed with immunoSEQ multiplex PCR; in TCRdb, only in-frame clones are kept and a portion is missing. Of some 120,000 clones detected, 9% to 10% appear once; the ten largest clones hold less than 4%. Worth noting for this clone: Its specificity is unknown.

V lost 6 bases, J lost 7 bases, and 13 bases stayed unmatched. Germline CDR1 reads KGHSH; CDR2 reads LQKENI. The CDR3 totals 15 residues. The source material was PBMCs. This receptor was taken from a man aged 30-40 years in good health and CMV-seronegative. The chain links TRBV18 to TRBJ2-7, with 9 bases that match TRBD1. The CDR3: CASSLIMGQGYEQYF. The CDR3 DNA follows: TGTGCCAGCTCCCTTATAATGGGACAGGGTTATGAGCAGTACTTC.